This T cell receptor (beta chain) was obtained from a study of a mutant IDH1 vaccine in newly diagnosed glioma. Across the study: Treated patients comprised around 60% males and approximately 38% females, mean age 40.4 years. Every participant had undergone radiotherapy, temozolomide, or both before, and most underwent both. Whole-study results and caveats: Pseudoprogression appears to have had no connection to changes in top peripheral T cell clonotypes.

Time point in this sample: week 47, end of study. Each dose delivered 300 ug of mutant IDH1 20-mer peptide subcutaneously with imiquimod. This CDR3 has 16 amino acids. The V and J ends lost 3 bases and 6 bases, in that order; junction bases with no gene match: 10. Germline loops: CDR1 SGHNT, CDR2 YYREEE (reference sequence). A word on this clone: Its specificity is unknown.

Data came from immunoSEQ multiplex PCR; TCRdb stores just in-frame clones and leaves some out. The repertoire holds nearly 25,000 clones, roughly 82% seen once, with 3.8% in the top ten. The chain couples TRBV5-4 to TRBJ2-2; 8 bases align to TRBD1. The receptor was isolated from a man aged 35 to 55 with glioma. Some clones in this sample may be carry-over from other donors' samples. The sequences come from PBMCs, collected from a glioma patient whose treatment included an IDH1 peptide vaccine. CDR3 sequence (DNA): TGTGCCAGCAGCTCCGGATGGCAGGGGGCGTCCGGGGAGCTGTTTTTT. It codes for CASSSGWQGASGELFF.